Shown below are 15 T cell receptor beta chains from a single sample sequenced in a study of T cell responses to AZD1222 COVID-19 vaccine. Some clones are missing from TCRdb's copy, which holds only in-frame ones; the method was immunoSEQ multiplex PCR. Of 70,000 to 75,000 clones in the sample, 70% to 90% were seen once. Sequencing was performed on peripheral blood, taken 28 days after the second AZD1222 dose. Source of these receptors: an adult who received the AZD1222 COVID-19 vaccine.

The V call is TRBV6-5, the J call TRBJ1-2; D remains ambiguous. Germline CDR1 and CDR2: MNHEY and SVGAGI. The CDR3 loop spans 13 amino acids. The V end was cut by 2 bases, the J end by 4 bases, with 8 bases between. CDR3 bases: TGTGCCAGCAGTTACGCCTCTTCCTATGGCTACACCTTC. Its translation is CASSYASSYGYTF.

V is TRBV6-2 or TRBV6-3 and J is TRBJ1-4; D possibly corresponds to TRBD1 (6 bases). Germline loops: CDR1 MNHEY, CDR2 SVGEGT. The CDR3 consists of 17 residues. With 5 bases removed from V and 6 bases from J, the gap between germline ends came to 22 bases. The CDR3 sequence is CASSKGPWAGADEKLFF. Here the CDR3 DNA reads TGTGCCAGCAGTAAGGGGCCCTGGGCAGGGGCAGATGAAAAACTGTTTTTT.

The rearrangement links TRBV18 to TRBJ1-3, with no clear D. The CDR3 is 17 residues long. CDR1 is KGHSH, CDR2 LQKENI, per germline. V was pared by 2 bases and J by 0 bases, with 14 bases between. CDR3 protein: CASSPTPDGPSGNTIYF. DNA of the CDR3: TGTGCCAGCTCACCAACCCCGGACGGACCCTCTGGAAACACCATATATTTT.

This clone appeared a few times. This chain uses TRBV5-6 with TRBJ1-4; TRBD1 matches at 9 bases. CDR1 SGHDT and CDR2 YYEEEE come from the germline V gene. J gave up 5 bases and V 2 bases, and 10 bases lay outside the gene matches. The CDR3 is made up of 17 amino acids. CDR3: CASSLGPGTGSNEKLFF. For the CDR3, the DNA is TGTGCCAGCAGCTTAGGTCCCGGGACAGGGTCCAATGAAAAACTGTTTTTT.

The chain combines TRBV6-5 with TRBJ1-6; 9 bases agree with TRBD1. V was clipped by 8 bases and J by 7 bases; unmatched bases: 9. This CDR3 comprises 15 residues. The germline V gene has CDR1 MNHEY and CDR2 SVGAGI. CDR3 in DNA: TGTGCCAGCCGGTTGGACAGGGGTGGGAATTCACCCCTCCACTTT. Protein product: CASRLDRGGNSPLHF.

The chain has TRBV7-2 and TRBJ1-5; no clear D. Germline V gene data show CDR1 as SGHTA and CDR2 as FQGNSA. The CDR3 has 13 amino acids. Trimming left V 4 bases short and J 4 bases short, with 8 bases between. CDR3 sequence: CASSSERNQPQHF. For the CDR3, the DNA is TGTGCCAGCAGCTCGGAGAGGAATCAGCCCCAGCATTTT.

The rearrangement links TRBV19 to TRBJ2-1; D is possibly TRBD1 (6 bases). Germline CDR1 and CDR2: LNHDA and SQIVND (reference sequence). Trimming removed 4 bases from V and 3 bases from J, with 10 bases in between. CDR3 length: 14 residues. In DNA, the CDR3 is TGTGCCAGTAGTAAACAGGGCAGCTACAATGAGCAGTTCTTC. Protein: CASSKQGSYNEQFF. The full variable domain, with the rest looked up from reference TRBV19 and TRBJ2-1, is DGGITQSPKYLFRKEGQNVTLSCEQNLNHDAMYWYRQDPGQGLRLIYYSQIVNDFQKGDIAEGYSVSREKKESFPLTVTSAQKNPTAFYLCASSKQGSYNEQFFGPGTRLTVL.

This clone was observed once. The J gene is TRBJ2-1, the V gene TRBV18; no clear D gene. The length of the CDR3 is 16 residues. Germline V gives CDR1 KGHSH, CDR2 LQKENI. Trimming took off 0 bases at V and 0 bases at J, with 9 bases between the two ends. The CDR3, as DNA: TGTGCCAGCTCACCACCGCAACAAAGCTCCTACAATGAGCAGTTCTTC. This sequence encodes CASSPPQQSSYNEQFF.

This chain uses TRBV6-1 with TRBJ1-4; the D is unclear. Germline V lookup: CDR1 MNHNS, CDR2 SASEGT. The CDR3 totals 15 residues. V was trimmed by 2 bases and J by 1 base, leaving 8 bases between them. The CDR3, as DNA: TGTGCCAGCAGTGAACCTGTCGGAACTAATGAAAAACTGTTTTTT. This gives the protein CASSEPVGTNEKLFF.

The chain recombines TRBV28 with TRBJ1-5; 10 bases fit TRBD1. CDR1 and CDR2 from the germline V gene are MDHEN and SYDVKM. The ends lost 5 bases at V and 5 bases at J; junction bases unmatched: 6. This CDR3 has 15 amino acids. In DNA form, the CDR3 reads TGTGCCAGCAGTACCCTTGGACAGGGGGATCAGCCCCAGCATTTT. This encodes CASSTLGQGDQPQHF.

The chain links TRBV6-6 to TRBJ2-2; 8 bases are shared with TRBD1. The J segment lost 6 bases and the V segment lost 10 bases, leaving 10 bases of the junction unmatched. The germline V gene has CDR1 MNHNY and CDR2 SVGAGI (reference sequence). The length of the CDR3 is 14 residues. This chain's CDR3 is CAITDRVQSGELFF. For the CDR3, the DNA is TGTGCCATTACGGACAGGGTTCAGTCCGGGGAGCTGTTTTTT.

The V and J genes are TRBV5-4 and TRBJ2-1; the match to TRBD2 covers 7 bases. J gave up 7 bases and V 1 base, and 11 bases lay outside the gene matches. CDR3 length equals 16 residues. Germline CDR1 is SGHNT and CDR2 is YYREEE (reference sequence). CDR3 residues: CASSLFVSGGPNEQFF. The CDR3 coding sequence is TGTGCCAGCAGCTTGTTTGTGTCGGGAGGACCGAATGAGCAGTTCTTC. The full variable domain, with the rest looked up from reference TRBV5-4 and TRBJ2-1, is ETGVTQSPTHLIKTRGQQVTLRCSSQSGHNTVSWYQQALGQGPQFIFQYYREEENGRGNFPPRFSGLQFPNYSSELNVNALELDDSALYLCASSLFVSGGPNEQFFGPGTRLTVL.

The rearrangement links TRBV5-1 to TRBJ1-2, with D possibly matching TRBD1 (6 bases). Germline V gene data show CDR1 as SGHRS and CDR2 as YFSETQ. CDR3 length equals 14 residues. The V gene lost 0 bases and the J gene lost 4 bases, with 10 bases spanning the gap. DNA for the CDR3: TGCGCCAGCAGCTTGGCACAGGGCGGCTATGGCTACACCTTC. It codes for CASSLAQGGYGYTF. The whole variable domain, filled in from reference TRBV5-1 and TRBJ1-2, reads KAGVTQTPRYLIKTRGQQVTLSCSPISGHRSVSWYQQTPGQGLQFLFEYFSETQRNKGNFPGRFSGRQFSNSRSEMNVSTLELGDSALYLCASSLAQGGYGYTFGSGTRLTVV.

This clone was seen once. This rearrangement joins TRBV7-9 to TRBJ1-5; tentatively, D is TRBD1 (6 bases). The CDR3 length is 12 residues. Trimming cost V 5 bases and J 9 bases, with 11 bases left between them. Germline-derived CDR1 and CDR2 are SEHNR and FQNEAQ (reference sequence). This chain's CDR3 is CASSPQGWPQHF. The CDR3 coding sequence is TGTGCCAGCAGCCCCCAGGGGTGGCCCCAGCATTTT.

The genes are TRBV10-1 and TRBJ2-1; TRBD2 agrees at 13 bases. The CDR3 contains 14 residues. Germline assignment: CDR1 WNHNN and CDR2 SYGVQD (reference sequence). V shed 4 bases and J 10 bases; nucleotides not matched to a gene: 4. The CDR3 region is CASSGLAGGNEQFF. The DNA for the CDR3 is TGCGCCAGCAGTGGACTAGCGGGAGGAAACGAGCAGTTCTTC.